In its sample, the clone carrying this T cell receptor (beta chain) was seen many times. The antigen is not known. This specimen comes from a study of early T cells in non-severe SARS-CoV-2 infection. Study-level background: The input, bulk RNA from unsorted whole blood, was sequenced, and chains were unpaired. Findings and limits, study-wide: VDJdb matches were skewed toward anti-spike CD8 T cell responses.

Individual cDNA molecules were tagged with unique molecular identifiers. TCRdb passed the 5' RACE reads through MiXCR, listing each CDR3 protein once. The table lists tens of thousands of distinct CDR3 sequences, around 6.3% of them singletons. From germline, CDR1 is SGHTA and CDR2 FQGTGA. The CDR3 has 18 residues. V was pared by 4 bases and J by 1 base, with 10 bases of the junction left unmatched. The clonotype comes from an adult who was a healthcare worker with PCR-confirmed SARS-CoV-2 infection or an uninfected control (not recorded which). This material consisted of whole blood, taken at baseline. The V call is TRBV7-3, the J call TRBJ2-6, with TRBD1 matching 7 bases. The CDR3 DNA sequence: TGTGCCAGCAGCTCAACCCCGGGACAGAAATCTGGGGCCAACGTCCTGACTTTC. It codes for CASSSTPGQKSGANVLTF.